These 27 T cell receptor beta chains originate from one sample sequenced in a study of cytomegalovirus exposure and HLA in healthy donors. Primers: 60 Vbeta forward and 13 Jbeta reverse. Sequenced by immunoSEQ multiplex PCR; TCRdb stores in-frame clones only, minus some. The data contain under 85,000 clones, roughly two thirds of them singletons. Sequenced input: PBMCs. The receptors stem from a man in his forties or fifties in good health and CMV-seropositive.

This chain joins TRBV2 and TRBJ1-6, with 7 bases matching TRBD1. The J segment lost 7 bases and the V segment lost 6 bases, leaving 6 bases of the junction unmatched. The CDR3 contains 14 residues. CDR1 is SNHLY, CDR2 FYNNEI, per germline. CDR3 sequence (DNA): TGTGCCAGCAGCACAGGGGTACGAAATTCACCCCTCCACTTT. Translation gives CASSTGVRNSPLHF.

The V gene is TRBV11-2, the J gene TRBJ1-5; D unclear. CDR3 size: 16 residues. V was trimmed by 1 base and J by 0 bases, leaving 10 bases between them. CDR1 SGHAT and CDR2 FQNNGV come from the germline V gene. CDR3 in amino acids: CASSLGTDYSNQPQHF. The DNA for the CDR3 is TGTGCCAGCAGCTTAGGAACTGACTATAGCAATCAGCCCCAGCATTTT.

V gene TRBV7-2 combines with J gene TRBJ2-7; tentatively, D is TRBD1 (6 bases). CDR3 size: 13 residues. The germline V and J ends were trimmed by 6 bases and 7 bases, with 16 bases remaining between them. Per the germline V gene, CDR1 is SGHTA and CDR2 is FQGNSA. The CDR3 DNA follows: TGTGCCAGCAGTGGCAGGGGTCGGGGAGAGCAGTACTTC. Amino acid sequence: CASSGRGRGEQYF.

This clone has only one observation. The rearrangement links TRBV19 to TRBJ2-7; TRBD2 aligns across 10 bases. Per germline, CDR1 LNHDA and CDR2 SQIVND (reference sequence). V shed 4 bases and J 6 bases; nucleotides not matched to a gene: 9. The CDR3 is 15 amino acids. For the CDR3, the DNA is TGTGCCAGTAGTAGCGGGTCCAGCGGGAGGGGCGAGCAGTACTTC. This encodes CASSSGSSGRGEQYF.

J is TRBJ2-7 and V is TRBV6-6; D is ambiguous. This CDR3 region has 12 residues. Trimming left V 8 bases short and J 6 bases short, with 14 bases between. The germline CDR1 and CDR2 sequences are MNHNY and SVGAGI (reference sequence). CDR3 sequence (DNA): TGTGCCAGCGCGGCCCCACTGGGCGAGCAGTACTTC. Its translation is CASAAPLGEQYF.

The CDR3 reads CASSEGDRGYTF. The CDR3 DNA reads as TGTGCCAGCAGCGAGGGGGATCGTGGCTACACCTTC. The genes are TRBV9 and TRBJ1-2; D may be TRBD1 (6 bases). The CDR3 consists of 12 residues. Germline assignment: CDR1 SGDLS and CDR2 YYNGEE. Deletions cut 3 bases from V and 7 bases from J, with 10 bases between. The full variable domain, its missing parts supplied by reference TRBV9 and TRBJ1-2, is DSGVTQTPKHLITATGQRVTLRCSPRSGDLSVYWYQQSLDQGLQFLIQYYNGEERAKGNILERFSAQQFPDLHSELNLSSLELGDSALYFCASSEGDRGYTFGSGTRLTVV.

The chain couples TRBV4-3 to TRBJ2-7; D is undetermined. The CDR3 runs to 16 residues. Germline V lookup: CDR1 LGHNA, CDR2 YSLEER. The V gene lost 0 bases and the J gene lost 2 bases, with 14 bases spanning the gap. As DNA, the CDR3 is TGCGCCAGCAGCCAAGATTTGAGCGCCCGAACCTACGAGCAGTACTTC. It is translated as CASSQDLSARTYEQYF.

This clone was found once. The rearrangement joins TRBV25-1 to TRBJ2-7; tentatively, D is TRBD2 (6 bases). The CDR3 is 12 residues long. In germline, CDR1 is MGHDK, CDR2 SYGVNS. Deletions cut 1 base from V and 5 bases from J, with 6 bases between. The CDR3 bases are TGTGCCAGCAGTGAATGGGGGGACGAGCAGTACTTC. This translates into CASSEWGDEQYF.

V gene TRBV27 combines with J gene TRBJ2-5, with TRBD2 as a possible D gene (5 bases). The CDR3 spans 14 residues. Germline V CDR1 and CDR2: MNHEY, SMNVEV (reference sequence). Trimming pared 2 bases from V and 2 bases from J, leaving 9 bases between. The CDR3 DNA reads TGTGCCAGCAGTTTAATCGGGGATCAAGAGACCCAGTACTTC. Its translation is CASSLIGDQETQYF.

The CDR3: CAISEQGGAGTEAFF. CDR3 coding DNA: TGTGCCATCAGTGAGCAAGGAGGGGCGGGCACTGAAGCTTTCTTT. The chain couples TRBV10-3 to TRBJ1-1; a possible D gene is TRBD1 (5 bases). CDR1 and CDR2 from the germline V gene are ENHRY and SYGVKD. The CDR3 covers 15 residues. The germline V and J ends were trimmed by 2 bases and 4 bases, with 14 bases remaining between them.

The chain has TRBV2 and TRBJ1-1; D is undetermined. This CDR3 spans 14 amino acids. CDR1 SNHLY and CDR2 FYNNEI come from the germline V gene. V lost 2 bases to trimming and J lost 0 bases, with 7 bases between them. The CDR3 spells CASSEKQMNTEAFF. Written as DNA, the CDR3 is TGTGCCAGCAGTGAAAAACAGATGAACACTGAAGCTTTCTTT.

V usage is TRBV19 and J usage is TRBJ1-2, with 11 nucleotides matching TRBD1. Germline V gene sequence: CDR1 LNHDA, CDR2 SQIVND (reference sequence). This CDR3 region has 15 residues. With V trimmed by 7 bases and J by 2 bases, 6 bases remained unmatched. The CDR3 sequence: CASKDRDRGNYGYTF. The DNA of the CDR3 is TGTGCCAGTAAGGACCGGGACAGGGGGAACTATGGCTACACCTTC.

This clone was recorded only once. The CDR3 coding sequence is TGCGCCAGCAGCCACTCGGAGGGGTACGAGCAGTACTTC. Translation gives CASSHSEGYEQYF. The genes are TRBV4-3 and TRBJ2-5; D possibly corresponds to TRBD2 (6 bases). The DNA end lines up better with TRBJ2-7; the J call may be wrong. The CDR3 sequence is 13 residues long. CDR1 LGHNA and CDR2 YSLEER come from the germline V gene.

This rearrangement joins TRBV5-1 to TRBJ1-1, with D perhaps matching TRBD1 (6 bases). Looked up from germline, CDR1 is SGHRS and CDR2 is YFSETQ. The ends were cut back, 3 bases at V and 1 base at J, with 16 bases in the middle. CDR3 length equals 16 residues. CDR3 in DNA: TGCGCCAGCAGCTCAGATCCCGGGACAACGAACACTGAAGCTTTCTTT. This gives the protein CASSSDPGTTNTEAFF.

This rearrangement joins TRBV27 to TRBJ2-7; D call uncertain. The CDR3 is 13 amino acids. The V end was cut by 0 bases, the J end by 1 base, with 4 bases between. Germline CDR1 and CDR2: MNHEY and SMNVEV (reference sequence). The CDR3 region is CASSLSPSYEQYF. The DNA of the CDR3 is TGTGCCAGCAGTTTATCCCCTTCCTACGAGCAGTACTTC.

This chain uses TRBV5-1 with TRBJ1-1, with a tentative D call TRBD1 (6 bases). The CDR3 is made up of 13 amino acids. V dropped 0 bases and J dropped 6 bases, with 9 bases sitting between them. The germline CDR1 and CDR2 sequences are SGHRS and YFSETQ. CDR3 in amino acids: CASSLEGVAEAFF. DNA for the CDR3: TGCGCCAGCAGCTTGGAGGGGGTCGCTGAAGCTTTCTTT.

This clone showed up just a few times. The chain recombines TRBV30 with TRBJ2-2; no clear D gene. CDR3 length equals 14 residues. Trimming took 1 base from V and 6 from J, leaving 12 bases between them. Germline-derived CDR1 and CDR2 are GTSNPN and SVGIG (reference sequence). The CDR3 loop is CAWSDSSLSGELFF. The CDR3 nucleotides read TGTGCCTGGAGTGATTCCTCCTTGTCCGGGGAGCTGTTTTTT.

This clone was observed a few times. The rearrangement joins TRBV19 to TRBJ2-4; 7 bases are shared with TRBD1. Germline CDR1 is LNHDA and CDR2 is SQIVND (reference sequence). This CDR3 is built from 14 residues. Trimming cost V 4 bases and J 6 bases; bases outside gene matches: 6. The CDR3 region is CASSTTGERNIQYF. CDR3 nucleotides: TGTGCCAGTAGTACCACAGGGGAACGAAACATTCAGTACTTC.

As regards this clone: One junction end disagrees with the germline gene, perhaps due to a read error. The V and J genes are TRBV7-9 and TRBJ2-3; D is possibly TRBD2 (6 bases). The CDR3 is made up of 15 amino acids. Germline V gene lookup returns CDR1 SEHNR and CDR2 FQNEAQ (reference sequence). The DNA for the CDR3 is TGTTCCAGCAGCTTAGAGGGAGGAAGGTCAGATACGCAGTATTTT. This codes for CSSSLEGGRSDTQYF.

The chain is built from TRBV11-2 and TRBJ1-1; 7 positions agree with TRBD1. V was pared by 6 bases and J by 1 base, with 5 bases of the junction left unmatched. The CDR3 runs 14 residues. CDR1 SGHAT and CDR2 FQNNGV come from the germline V gene. The CDR3 reads CASRTGHGNTEAFF. CDR3 DNA sequence: TGTGCCAGCAGGACAGGGCACGGGAACACTGAAGCTTTCTTT.

This clone was detected a few times. The chain links TRBV5-1 to TRBJ2-7; D possibly corresponds to TRBD2 (5 bases). The CDR3 is 16 amino acids. V was cut by 0 bases and J by 3 bases, with 16 bases left in between. Germline CDR1 SGHRS, CDR2 YFSETQ. CDR3 DNA: TGCGCCAGCAGCTTGGTTGGGAGCCTAACAAACTACGAGCAGTACTTC. It is translated as CASSLVGSLTNYEQYF.

The gene calls are TRBV10-3 and TRBJ2-2, with D perhaps TRBD1 (6 bases). The germline V gene encodes CDR1 ENHRY and CDR2 SYGVKD. Deletions cut 6 bases from V and 4 bases from J, with 12 bases between. The CDR3 loop spans 14 amino acids. In DNA form, the CDR3 reads TGTGCCATCAGGTTACAGGGAACCACCGGGGAGCTGTTTTTT. Amino acids: CAIRLQGTTGELFF.

This clone has a handful of counts. The chain joins TRBV7-8 to TRBJ2-2; D possibly corresponds to TRBD1 (5 bases). This CDR3 spans 16 amino acids. Germline lookup yields CDR1 SGHVS and CDR2 FQNEAQ. V was shortened by 0 bases and J by 1 base, with 9 bases between the two germline ends. This CDR3 reads CASSLAPTGNTGELFF. In DNA, the CDR3 is TGTGCCAGCAGCTTAGCGCCAACAGGGAACACCGGGGAGCTGTTTTTT.

The CDR3 sequence is CASRLQGGKHQETQYF. CDR3 coding DNA: TGCGCCAGCAGACTTCAGGGGGGTAAGCACCAAGAGACCCAGTACTTC. The rearrangement joins TRBV5-1 to TRBJ2-5, with a possible D match to TRBD1 (7 bases). The CDR3 is 16 amino acids. Trimming took 5 bases from V and 0 from J, leaving 17 bases between them. Germline values: CDR1 SGHRS, CDR2 YFSETQ.

V and J are TRBV5-4 and TRBJ2-1; 8 positions match TRBD1. V was clipped by 4 bases and J by 1 base; unmatched bases: 13. CDR1 SGHNT and CDR2 YYREEE come from the germline V gene (reference sequence). The CDR3 runs to 18 residues. The CDR3 spells CASSIFTGGGSSYNEQFF. In DNA form, the CDR3 reads TGTGCCAGCAGCATCTTTACAGGGGGAGGTAGTTCCTACAATGAGCAGTTCTTC. Filled out from reference TRBV5-4 and TRBJ2-1, the complete variable domain reads ETGVTQSPTHLIKTRGQQVTLRCSSQSGHNTVSWYQQALGQGPQFIFQYYREEENGRGNFPPRFSGLQFPNYSSELNVNALELDDSALYLCASSIFTGGGSSYNEQFFGPGTRLTVL.

This clone was seen just once. The chain recombines TRBV5-1 with TRBJ2-3; 9 nucleotides agree with TRBD2. The ends lost 2 bases at V and 0 bases at J; junction bases unmatched: 1. The CDR3 extends over 15 amino acids. Germline V CDR1 and CDR2: SGHRS, YFSETQ. The CDR3, as DNA: TGCGCCAGCAGCTTTAGCGGGGGAAGCACAGATACGCAGTATTTT. Its protein is CASSFSGGSTDTQYF.

The chain employs TRBV2 and TRBJ2-1; 7 bases line up with TRBD2. V was pared by 10 bases and J by 5 bases, with 14 bases of the junction left unmatched. CDR3 length equals 15 residues. Germline values: CDR1 SNHLY, CDR2 FYNNEI. The CDR3 sequence is CATASEGGKNNEQFF. For the CDR3, the DNA is TGTGCCACAGCGAGTGAGGGAGGGAAAAACAATGAGCAGTTCTTC.